This TCR beta chain is from a study of Graves' ophthalmopathy and Graves' hyperthyroidism. As for the study in general: Peripheral blood sampling preceded any treatment and occurred at initial diagnosis. Notes on the study in general: Predictions made by the model for ophthalmopathy progression reached 70.59% sensitivity and less than 80% specificity. For separating ophthalmopathy from stable hyperthyroidism, a 13-signature model gave 85% to 90% sensitivity and around 76% specificity.

This clonotype was seen only a few times. Its antigen is undetermined. CDR3 regions of TCR beta were amplified from RNA transcripts. An initial RT-PCR round employing HTBI primers preceded a second-round multiplex PCR. TCRdb processed the multiplex PCR reads anew with MiXCR; each CDR3 protein has one entry. This repertoire shows about 640,000 distinct CDR3 sequences, roughly two fifths found once; its top ten account for over 2.5%. The receptor's source is an adult man with Graves' ophthalmopathy. Sequencing used peripheral blood.

Here the CDR3 reads CASSGDVKREAFF. For the CDR3, the DNA is TGTGCCAGCAGTGGGGATGTGAAAAGAGAAGCTTTCTTT. The rearrangement uses TRBV12-3 or TRBV12-4 and TRBJ1-1; D call uncertain. The V end was cut by 5 bases, the J end by 8 bases, with 15 bases between. The CDR3 covers 13 residues.